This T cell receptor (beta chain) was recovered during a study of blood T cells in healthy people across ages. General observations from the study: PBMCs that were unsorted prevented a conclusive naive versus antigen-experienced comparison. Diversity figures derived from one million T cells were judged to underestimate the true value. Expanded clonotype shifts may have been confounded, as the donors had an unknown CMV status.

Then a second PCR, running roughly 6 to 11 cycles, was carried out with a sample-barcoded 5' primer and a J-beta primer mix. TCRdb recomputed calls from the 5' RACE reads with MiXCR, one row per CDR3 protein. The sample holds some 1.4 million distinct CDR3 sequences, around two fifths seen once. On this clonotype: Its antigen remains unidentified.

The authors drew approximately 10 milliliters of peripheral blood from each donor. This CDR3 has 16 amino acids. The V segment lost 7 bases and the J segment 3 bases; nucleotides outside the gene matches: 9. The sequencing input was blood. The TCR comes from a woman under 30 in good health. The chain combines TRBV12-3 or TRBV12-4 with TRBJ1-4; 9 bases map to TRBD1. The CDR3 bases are TGTGCCAGCACCAACCAGGGACAGGGCGCTAATGAAAAACTGTTTTTT. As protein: CASTNQGQGANEKLFF.